The 3 T cell receptor beta chains reported below all come from one sample, sequenced in a study of OX40 agonist ivuxolimab in advanced cancers. Libraries were prepared by immunoSEQ multiplex PCR; TCRdb keeps only in-frame clonotypes and omits some of them. This sample yields more than 7,000 clones, of which 88% are seen a single time; around 11% belongs to the top ten. The source material was CD4+ or CD8+ T cells sorted from blood, sampled in a trial of the OX40 agonist ivuxolimab. The receptors derive from an adult with an advanced solid tumor such as melanoma, head and neck, liver or kidney cancer.

V usage is TRBV27 and J usage is TRBJ2-1; no definite D call. There are 13 residues in the CDR3. Trimming pared 0 bases from V and 4 bases from J, leaving 4 bases between. Germline V gene sequence: CDR1 MNHEY, CDR2 SMNVEV (reference sequence). CDR3 DNA: TGTGCCAGCAGTTTATCACTGTACAATGAGCAGTTCTTC. Amino acid sequence: CASSLSLYNEQFF.

This clone was picked up one time. This chain uses TRBV4-1 with TRBJ2-2, with 7 positions matching TRBD1. Germline lookup yields CDR1 MGHRA and CDR2 YSYEKL. The CDR3 totals 15 residues. J gave up 5 bases and V 4 bases, and 7 bases lay outside the gene matches. The CDR3 is CASSPRIQGTGELFF. In nucleotides, the CDR3 is TGCGCCAGCAGCCCCCGAATACAGGGGACCGGGGAGCTGTTTTTT.

V is TRBV7-9 and J is TRBJ1-6, with 7 bases lining up with TRBD1. The V and J ends lost 6 bases and 7 bases, in that order; junction bases with no gene match: 15. The V gene's germline CDR1 is SEHNR and CDR2 FQNEAQ (reference sequence). This CDR3 is built from 17 residues. Written as DNA, the CDR3 is TGTGCCAGCAGTTTTCCCCCGACAGGGACGAACAATTCACCCCTCCACTTT. Its translation: CASSFPPTGTNNSPLHF.